These 26 T cell receptor beta chains were sequenced from one sample in a study of early T cells in non-severe SARS-CoV-2 infection. TCRdb processed the 5' RACE reads anew with MiXCR; each CDR3 protein has one entry. The table records 65,000 to 95,000 distinct CDR3 sequences, roughly 12% of them present only once. The sequences come from whole blood, collected at baseline. The origin of the receptors is an adult who was a healthcare worker with PCR-confirmed SARS-CoV-2 infection or an uninfected control (not recorded which). The donor label of this sample is uncertain.

CDR3: CASRQLLGRKETQYF. The CDR3 nucleotides read TGTGCCAGCCGCCAATTGTTGGGGCGGAAGGAGACCCAGTACTTC. The genes are TRBV27 and TRBJ2-5, with D maybe TRBD1 (5 bases). This CDR3 contains 15 residues. Germline V gene data show CDR1 as MNHEY and CDR2 as SMNVEV (reference sequence). Trimming removed 8 bases at V and 5 bases at J, with 21 bases between.

V and J are TRBV7-6 and TRBJ2-7, with 10 nucleotides matching TRBD1. The CDR3 has 16 amino acids. With V trimmed by 5 bases and J by 7 bases, 14 bases remained unmatched. Germline CDR1 SGHVS, CDR2 FNYEAQ. The CDR3 region is CASSVTGGDPLREQYF. The CDR3, as DNA: TGTGCCAGCAGCGTGACAGGGGGCGATCCACTACGAGAGCAGTACTTC.

This clonotype has ten or more counts. The rearrangement joins TRBV9 to TRBJ2-7; D may be TRBD1 (5 bases). V dropped 4 bases and J dropped 2 bases, with 10 bases sitting between them. This CDR3 spans 13 amino acids. The germline gives CDR1 SGDLS, CDR2 YYNGEE. The CDR3 DNA sequence: TGTGCCAGCAGCCCTGACAGCACCTACGAGCAGTACTTC. Translating it yields CASSPDSTYEQYF.

DNA for the CDR3: TGCAGTGCCGCCCTCCGGTACGAGCAGTACTTC. It codes for CSAALRYEQYF. The genes are TRBV20-1 and TRBJ2-7; no definite D call. CDR1 and CDR2 (germline): DFQATT, SNEGSKA (reference sequence). V lost 6 bases to trimming and J lost 4 bases, with 10 bases between them. CDR3 length: 11 amino acids.

CDR3 loop: CASTQHPTGYEQYF. In DNA form, the CDR3 reads TGTGCCAGCACCCAACACCCGACAGGCTACGAGCAGTACTTC. The V and J genes are TRBV25-1 and TRBJ2-7; TRBD1 might be the D (6 bases). Deletions cut 7 bases from V and 3 bases from J, with 16 bases between. The CDR3 covers 14 residues. Germline V lookup: CDR1 MGHDK, CDR2 SYGVNS.

The rearrangement joins TRBV29-1 to TRBJ2-3, with D possibly matching TRBD2 (5 bases). The V gene's germline CDR1 is SQVTM and CDR2 ANQGSEA. CDR3 length: 10 residues. V dropped 5 bases and J dropped 6 bases, with 6 bases sitting between them. For the CDR3, the DNA is TGCAGCGTTCCGGGGGATACGCAGTATTTT. Amino acids: CSVPGDTQYF.

At least ten counts were recorded for this clonotype. V gene TRBV14 combines with J gene TRBJ2-1; 12 nucleotides line up with TRBD2. The CDR3 contains 15 residues. Trimming took 4 bases from V and 6 from J; bases not matched to a gene: 4. Germline lookup yields CDR1 SGHDN and CDR2 FVKESK. The chain's CDR3 is CASSLRLAGVNEQFF. CDR3 coding DNA: TGTGCCAGCAGCCTCCGACTAGCGGGAGTCAATGAGCAGTTCTTC.

The sample holds a few counts of this clonotype. The chain uses TRBV29-1 and TRBJ2-1; D ambiguous. The V and J ends lost 7 bases and 7 bases respectively, with 14 bases between them. Germline V gene lookup returns CDR1 SQVTM and CDR2 ANQGSEA. The CDR3 sequence is 12 residues long. The CDR3 DNA sequence: TGCAGCGCGTCCCCCACGGTAAATGAGCAGTTCTTC. Amino acid sequence: CSASPTVNEQFF.

In this sample, this clonotype turned up many times. This chain uses TRBV11-2 with TRBJ2-1, with 8 positions matching TRBD2. V shed 5 bases and J 4 bases; nucleotides not matched to a gene: 10. Germline V gene sequence: CDR1 SGHAT, CDR2 FQNNGV. This CDR3 is built from 16 residues. The CDR3 protein is CASSLTHRGGYNEQFF. The CDR3 bases are TGTGCCAGCAGCCTCACCCACCGGGGGGGATACAATGAGCAGTTCTTC.

This clonotype was detected many times. The J gene is TRBJ2-5, the V gene TRBV6-2 or TRBV6-3; D unclear. Germline V gene lookup returns CDR1 MNHEY and CDR2 SVGEGT. Trimming took off 8 bases at V and 5 bases at J, with 15 bases between the two ends. The CDR3 spans 13 residues. The DNA of the CDR3 is TGTGCCAGCGTTCGGTTCCTCGGTGAGACCCAGTACTTC. Translating gives CASVRFLGETQYF.

This clonotype was found a few times. This chain joins TRBV27 and TRBJ2-5, with 7 bases that match TRBD2. With 6 bases clipped from V and 2 bases from J, the junction kept 3 bases outside the gene matches. This CDR3 is 13 amino acids long. Germline loops: CDR1 MNHEY, CDR2 SMNVEV (reference sequence). CDR3 in DNA: TGTGCCAGCAGGCGGGGAGGGCAAGAGACCCAGTACTTC. This gives the protein CASRRGGQETQYF.

This clonotype was observed at least ten times. The rearrangement joins TRBV29-1 to TRBJ1-2; 7 positions agree with TRBD1. Trimming cost V 5 bases and J 0 bases; bases outside gene matches: 6. This CDR3 has 14 amino acids. CDR1 and CDR2 from the germline V gene are SQVTM and ANQGSEA. This CDR3 is CSVRPQGTNYGYTF. CDR3 DNA sequence: TGCAGCGTTAGACCACAGGGGACTAACTATGGCTACACCTTC.

The chain's CDR3 is CSARTDRAMNSPLHF. CDR3 coding DNA: TGCAGTGCTAGGACCGACAGGGCTATGAATTCACCCCTCCACTTT. The chain recombines TRBV20-1 with TRBJ1-6, with 7 bases fitting TRBD1. Trimming removed 3 bases from V and 7 bases from J; junction bases left unmatched: 9. CDR3 size: 15 residues. Germline lookup yields CDR1 DFQATT and CDR2 SNEGSKA (reference sequence).

This clonotype was counted between two and nine times. The chain has TRBV29-1 and TRBJ1-5, with D perhaps matching TRBD1 (6 bases). The V gene lost 7 bases and the J gene lost 6 bases, with 16 bases spanning the gap. The CDR3 covers 13 residues. Germline V gives CDR1 SQVTM, CDR2 ANQGSEA. The CDR3 loop reads CSASQGSGQPQHF. The CDR3, as DNA: TGCAGCGCCTCACAGGGTTCGGGTCAGCCCCAGCATTTT.

The chain uses TRBV13 and TRBJ1-5; D call uncertain. Germline V gene sequence: CDR1 PRHDT, CDR2 FYEKMQ (reference sequence). CDR3 size: 12 residues. V was clipped by 5 bases and J by 4 bases, with 6 bases between them. CDR3 in amino acids: CASSAPNQPQHF. The CDR3 DNA reads as TGTGCCAGCAGCGCCCCTAATCAGCCCCAGCATTTT. Together with reference TRBV13 and TRBJ1-5, the CDR3 gives the full variable domain: AAGVIQSPRHLIKEKRETATLKCYPIPRHDTVYWYQQGPGQDPQFLISFYEKMQSDKGSIPDRFSAQQFSDYHSELNMSSLELGDSALYFCASSAPNQPQHFGDGTRLSIL.

This clonotype was seen once. The CDR3 sequence: CASRRDFGQLGYLSGRSSYEQYF. In DNA, the CDR3 is TGCGCCAGCAGAAGAGATTTTGGACAGCTAGGATACCTTAGCGGGAGGAGCTCCTACGAGCAGTACTTC. The V gene is TRBV5-1, the J gene TRBJ2-7; 10 bases map to TRBD2. Germline loops: CDR1 SGHRS, CDR2 YFSETQ. The CDR3 has 23 amino acids. The junction had 29 bases not matched to a gene; V was cut back by 5 bases and J by 0 bases.

The rearrangement links TRBV12-3 or TRBV12-4 to TRBJ1-2; weak D call: TRBD1 (5 bases). Trimming shortened V by 1 base and J by 7 bases, and 16 bases separated the two germline ends. The CDR3 spans 15 residues. In nucleotides, the CDR3 is TGTGCCAGCAGTTTAGGCGCCAGGCGAAGGGGTGGCTACACCTTC. It specifies CASSLGARRRGGYTF.

The chain joins TRBV7-7 to TRBJ1-1; D might be TRBD1 (5 bases). This CDR3 has 13 amino acids. Trimming shortened V by 3 bases and J by 0 bases, and 5 bases separated the two germline ends. The V gene's germline CDR1 is SSHAT and CDR2 FNYEAQ (reference sequence). The CDR3 reads CASSLTVNTEAFF. The CDR3, as DNA: TGTGCCAGCAGCTTGACAGTGAACACTGAAGCTTTCTTT.

The rearrangement joins TRBV18 to TRBJ2-4; the match to TRBD1 covers 10 bases. CDR1 is KGHSH, CDR2 LQKENI, per germline. This CDR3 comprises 15 residues. V was clipped by 2 bases and J by 8 bases; unmatched bases: 6. This chain's CDR3 is CASSPSGTGVYIQYF. CDR3 coding DNA: TGTGCCAGCTCACCATCAGGGACAGGGGTATACATTCAGTACTTC.

The chain combines TRBV14 with TRBJ1-2; D may be TRBD1 (5 bases). The CDR3 is made up of 13 amino acids. The germline V gene encodes CDR1 SGHDN and CDR2 FVKESK. Deletions cut 4 bases from V and 8 bases from J, with 14 bases between. The chain's CDR3 is CASSPRERGGYTF. The CDR3 DNA follows: TGTGCCAGCAGCCCCAGGGAGAGAGGAGGCTACACCTTC.

This clonotype was detected only a few times. This chain links TRBV7-6 with TRBJ2-7; 8 nucleotides align to TRBD1. Germline V CDR1 and CDR2: SGHVS, FNYEAQ. The CDR3 runs to 15 residues. V lost 6 bases and J lost 3; bases outside the gene matches: 10. CDR3 coding DNA: TGTGCCAGCAGACCCGGGACAGGAACCTTCTACGAGCAGTACTTC. Its translation is CASRPGTGTFYEQYF.

The V gene is TRBV27, the J gene TRBJ1-6; D is ambiguous. The CDR3 is 16 amino acids. Germline V CDR1 and CDR2: MNHEY, SMNVEV (reference sequence). V was cut by 0 bases and J by 1 base, with 7 bases left in between. CDR3 in DNA: TGTGCCAGCAGTTTATCCCGGGGTTCCTATAATTCACCCCTCCACTTT. This translates into CASSLSRGSYNSPLHF.

V is TRBV2 and J is TRBJ1-2; tentative D call: TRBD1 (6 bases). V was shortened by 7 bases and J by 0 bases, with 12 bases between the two germline ends. Germline CDR1 reads SNHLY; CDR2 reads FYNNEI. The CDR3 sequence is 14 residues long. CDR3 protein: CASNFGGSNYGYTF. In nucleotides, the CDR3 is TGTGCCAGCAACTTTGGGGGCTCTAACTATGGCTACACCTTC.

The J gene is TRBJ2-7, the V gene TRBV5-1, with D perhaps matching TRBD2 (5 bases). The CDR3 sequence is 14 residues long. Looked up from germline, CDR1 is SGHRS and CDR2 is YFSETQ. V lost 4 bases and J 2 bases, leaving 13 bases between the germline ends. The CDR3 loop is CASSPAGATYEQYF. CDR3 nucleotides: TGCGCCAGCAGCCCGGCGGGCGCGACCTACGAGCAGTACTTC.

This clonotype turned up a few times. This chain links TRBV29-1 with TRBJ2-4, with 9 bases that match TRBD1. The germline CDR1 and CDR2 sequences are SQVTM and ANQGSEA. V trimming: 7 bases; J trimming: 1 base; junction bases outside the gene matches: 26. The CDR3 has 21 amino acids. CDR3 coding DNA: TGCAGCGCCCGTGGGTCTCCATCAACGGGACAGGGTGGAATGGCCAAAAACATTCAGTACTTC. It codes for CSARGSPSTGQGGMAKNIQYF.

This clonotype appeared many times. CDR3 protein: CASSLGVEGNEQFF. In DNA, the CDR3 is TGCGCCAGCAGCTTGGGCGTCGAGGGGAATGAGCAGTTCTTC. V gene TRBV5-1 combines with J gene TRBJ2-1, with D possibly called TRBD1 or TRBD2 (5 bases each). Germline V gene data show CDR1 as SGHRS and CDR2 as YFSETQ. V was cut by 0 bases and J by 7 bases, with 11 bases left in between. CDR3 size: 14 residues.